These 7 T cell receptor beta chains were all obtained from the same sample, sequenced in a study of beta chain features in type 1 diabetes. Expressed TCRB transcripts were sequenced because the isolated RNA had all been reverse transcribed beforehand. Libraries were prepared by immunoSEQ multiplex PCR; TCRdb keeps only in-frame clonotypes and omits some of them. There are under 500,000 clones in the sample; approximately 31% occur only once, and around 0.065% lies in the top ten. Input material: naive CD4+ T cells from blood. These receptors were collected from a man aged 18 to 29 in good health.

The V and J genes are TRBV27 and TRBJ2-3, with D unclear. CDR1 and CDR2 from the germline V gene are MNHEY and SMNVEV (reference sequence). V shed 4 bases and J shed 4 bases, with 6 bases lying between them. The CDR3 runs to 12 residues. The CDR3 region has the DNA TGTGCCAGCAGTTCAGGCGCAGATACGCAGTATTTT. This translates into CASSSGADTQYF.

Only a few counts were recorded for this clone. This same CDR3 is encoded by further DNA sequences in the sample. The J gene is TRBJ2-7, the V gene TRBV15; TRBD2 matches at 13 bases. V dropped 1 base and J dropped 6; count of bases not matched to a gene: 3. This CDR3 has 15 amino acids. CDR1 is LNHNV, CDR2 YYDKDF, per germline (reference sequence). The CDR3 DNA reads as TGTGCCACCAGCAGAGGGCGACTAGCGGGAGGCGAGCAGTACTTC. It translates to CATSRGRLAGGEQYF.

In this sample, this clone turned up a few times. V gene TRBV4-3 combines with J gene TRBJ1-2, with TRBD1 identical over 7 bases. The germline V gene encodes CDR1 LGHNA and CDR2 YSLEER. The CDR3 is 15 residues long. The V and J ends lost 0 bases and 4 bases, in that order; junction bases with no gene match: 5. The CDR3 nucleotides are TGCGCCAGCAGCCAAGAACCAGGGGGTCCCTATGGCTACACCTTC. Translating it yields CASSQEPGGPYGYTF.

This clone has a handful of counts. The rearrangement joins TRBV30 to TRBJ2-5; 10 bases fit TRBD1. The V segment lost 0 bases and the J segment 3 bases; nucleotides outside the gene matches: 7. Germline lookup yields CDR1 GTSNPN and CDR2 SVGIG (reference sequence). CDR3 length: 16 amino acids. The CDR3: CAWSVSDRGYEETQYF. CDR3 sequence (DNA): TGTGCCTGGAGTGTATCGGACAGGGGGTACGAAGAGACCCAGTACTTC.

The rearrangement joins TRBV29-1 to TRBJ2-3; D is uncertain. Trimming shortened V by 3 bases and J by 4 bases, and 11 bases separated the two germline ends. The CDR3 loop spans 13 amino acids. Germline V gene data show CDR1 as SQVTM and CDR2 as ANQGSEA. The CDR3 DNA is TGCAGCGTTGATATCCGGGTGCCAGATACGCAGTATTTT. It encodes CSVDIRVPDTQYF.

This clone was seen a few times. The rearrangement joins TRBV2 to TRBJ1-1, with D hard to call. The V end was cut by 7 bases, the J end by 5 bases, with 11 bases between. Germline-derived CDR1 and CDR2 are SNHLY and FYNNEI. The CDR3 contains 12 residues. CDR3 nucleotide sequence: TGTGCCAGCATGGGAGATGTAACTGAAGCTTTCTTT. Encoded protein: CASMGDVTEAFF.

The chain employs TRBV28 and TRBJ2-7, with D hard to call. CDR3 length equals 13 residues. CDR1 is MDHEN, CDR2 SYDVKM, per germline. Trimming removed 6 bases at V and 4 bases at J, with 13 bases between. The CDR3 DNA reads TGTGCCAGCAGAGCCTTCTCAGGATACGAGCAGTACTTC. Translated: CASRAFSGYEQYF.